This entry lists 3 T cell receptor beta chains sequenced from one sample in a study of cytomegalovirus exposure and HLA in healthy donors (dated by TCRdb to between 2016 and 2019). Preparation of the library involved the immunoSEQ multiplex PCR assay. A mixture of 60 forward primers for TCR Vbeta segments and 13 reverse primers for TCR Jbeta segments was used in the multiplex PCR. The immuneACCESS repertoire file appears here via TCRdb, limited to in-frame rearrangements. These files lack a portion of the clones; in checked studies, under half of the deficit traces to unresolved V genes, and the cause of the others is not known. The sample has around 200,000 clones on record, just under 70% of them singletons. The ten largest clones represent roughly 2.5% of the sample. What was sequenced was PBMCs. The receptor set was obtained from a middle-aged man in good health and CMV-seropositive.

The J gene is TRBJ2-7, the V gene TRBV2; TRBD2 agrees at 8 bases. Looked up from germline, CDR1 is SNHLY and CDR2 is FYNNEI. There are 15 residues in the CDR3. V shed 10 bases, J shed 2 bases, and the junction held 13 bases outside the gene matches. The CDR3 DNA sequence: TGTGCCACCAAGTGGAATAGCGGGGCCGCCTACGAGCAGTACTTC. This codes for CATKWNSGAAYEQYF. The full variable domain, with the rest looked up from reference TRBV2 and TRBJ2-7, is EPEVTQTPSHQVTQMGQEVILRCVPISNHLYFYWYRQILGQKVEFLVSFYNNEISEKSEIFDDQFSVERPDGSNFTLKIRSTKLEDSAMYFCATKWNSGAAYEQYFGPGTRLTVT.

V gene TRBV28 combines with J gene TRBJ2-1; TRBD2 agrees at 10 bases. This CDR3 spans 13 amino acids. J gave up 5 bases and V 10 bases, and 5 bases lay outside the gene matches. Germline V lookup: CDR1 MDHEN, CDR2 SYDVKM. The CDR3 region has the DNA TGTGCCATCCCAGGACTAGCGGACAATGAGCAGTTCTTC. Translation gives CAIPGLADNEQFF.

The V gene is TRBV5-1, the J gene TRBJ2-7, with a weak D call TRBD1 (6 bases). Germline V CDR1 and CDR2: SGHRS, YFSETQ. The germline V and J ends were trimmed by 4 bases and 0 bases, with 14 bases remaining between them. CDR3 size: 15 residues. This chain's CDR3 is CASSRDMLSSYEQYF. The CDR3 DNA follows: TGCGCCAGCAGCCGGGACATGTTAAGCTCCTACGAGCAGTACTTC.